The entry below gives a single T cell receptor beta chain sequence along with its context. Antigen specificity is unknown. This entry is derived from a study of regulatory T cells in long-lasting Graves disease. Study-wide points: Newly diagnosed Graves' patients had higher TCR diversity than persistent ones.

CDR1 is SNHLY, CDR2 FYNNEI, per germline. The germline V and J ends were trimmed by 7 bases and 4 bases, with 7 bases remaining between them. The CDR3 totals 12 residues. Time point given: persistent/refractory GD, antithyroid drugs over 5 years with positive TRAb. Making the TCR library involved RNA that had been extracted from PBMCs. Through Arm-PCR of CDR3 regions and iRepertoire HTBI primers, TCR beta libraries were built. In TCRdb, the multiplex PCR reads were re-called with MiXCR into one record per CDR3 protein. Here the sample spans over 650,000 distinct CDR3 sequences, approximately 29% being singletons.

The receptor was derived from a female donor with Graves disease. The sample consisted of peripheral blood mononuclear cells (PBMCs), taken when the disease was refractory, from a patient treated with antithyroid drugs. The chain links TRBV2 to TRBJ1-4; unclear D gene. The CDR3: CASMGVNEKLFF. CDR3 sequence (DNA): TGTGCCAGCATGGGAGTTAATGAAAAACTGTTTTTT.